This T cell receptor beta chain was sequenced during a study of graft-versus-host responses after intestinal transplantation. Overall study: Transplants were multivisceral, liver-intestinal, or isolated intestinal. Study conclusions and caveats: Where graft-donor T cell macrochimerism was present, patients had high graft-versus-host to host-versus-graft clonal ratios in allografts.

Method: immunoSEQ multiplex PCR; TCRdb's copy keeps in-frame clones and lacks some. Among more than 95,000 clones, 93% were seen once, and the ten largest hold more than 0.95%. The CDR3 covers 15 residues. Germline V gives CDR1 LNHDA, CDR2 SQIVND (reference sequence). With 4 bases clipped from V and 0 bases from J, the junction kept 5 bases outside the gene matches. For this clone: Its antigen is not identified.

Sequencing used unstimulated CD8+ T cells sorted from spleen or lymph node cells, obtained before intestinal transplant. The clonotype originates from a human donor who received an intestinal transplant. This chain joins TRBV19 and TRBJ1-2, with 7 bases matching TRBD1. The CDR3 reads CASSSEDRANYGYTF. The DNA of the CDR3 is TGTGCCAGTAGTAGTGAAGACAGGGCTAACTATGGCTACACCTTC.